The following is a T cell receptor (beta chain) sequence with its context. The data belong to a study of cytomegalovirus exposure and HLA in healthy donors. About the research overall: A previous analysis identified more than 100 million unique TCR beta sequences derived from some 200 million T cells.

The CDR3 totals 14 residues. Trimming took off 8 bases at V and 3 bases at J, with 17 bases between the two ends. Germline CDR1 and CDR2: MDHEN and SYDVKM. PCR employed 60 Vbeta and 13 Jbeta primers. Produced via immunoSEQ multiplex PCR; TCRdb's table is partial and in-frame only. The profile covers about 150,000 clones, with approximately 74% appearing a single time and 2.1% taken by the ten largest. The genes are TRBV28 and TRBJ2-7; perhaps TRBD2 as D (5 bases). The sample was PBMCs. The sequence was collected from a young man in good health and CMV-seronegative. CDR3 nucleotides: TGTGCCAGCCACTGGGCTAGCTCCGGCTACGAGCAGTACTTC. It translates to CASHWASSGYEQYF.